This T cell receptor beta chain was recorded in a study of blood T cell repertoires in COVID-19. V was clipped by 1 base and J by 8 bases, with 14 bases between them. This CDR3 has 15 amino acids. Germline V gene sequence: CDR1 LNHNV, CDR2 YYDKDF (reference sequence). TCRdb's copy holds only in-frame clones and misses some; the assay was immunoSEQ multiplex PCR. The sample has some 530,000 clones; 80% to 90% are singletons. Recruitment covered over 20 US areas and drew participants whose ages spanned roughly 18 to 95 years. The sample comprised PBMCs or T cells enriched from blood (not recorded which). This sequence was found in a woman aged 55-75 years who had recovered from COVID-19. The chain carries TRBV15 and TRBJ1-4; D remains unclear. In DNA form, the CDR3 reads TGTGCCACCAGCAGAGTGGGCAGAGACAACGAAAAACTGTTTTTT. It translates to CATSRVGRDNEKLFF.